This T cell receptor beta chain was observed in a study of blood T cells in healthy people across ages. Next came a second PCR, run for about 7 to 12 cycles, which used a sample-barcoded 5' primer along with a J-beta primer mix. A tag from a template-switch adaptor with 12 random nucleotides marked each cDNA molecule. TCRdb used MiXCR to reprocess the 5' RACE reads, holding one entry per CDR3 protein. Of over a million distinct CDR3 sequences listed, 20% to 25% are singletons. Donation came from healthy Caucasian individuals in Russia who were aged about 6 to 95. With 7 bases removed from V and 4 bases from J, the gap between germline ends came to 18 bases. The CDR3 loop spans 15 amino acids. CDR1 is KGHDR and CDR2 is SFDVKD in the germline V gene. This sample was also put to use in a study of T cells of mothers and their children. In that study: Researchers put all of the extracted RNA into cDNA synthesis, using approximately 1.5 ug per 15 ul. The overlap seen between related mothers and children slightly exceeded that of unrelated pairs, though not significantly.

The V gene is TRBV24-1, the J gene TRBJ2-5, with D possibly being TRBD2 (5 bases). This receptor was taken from a girl aged 2 to 9 in good health. Material for sequencing was blood. This CDR3 is CATSPGAQEGETQYF. The CDR3 DNA is TGTGCCACCAGCCCGGGCGCCCAAGAGGGAGAGACCCAGTACTTC.